The present entry profiles one TCR beta chain with its context. MiXCR, run by TCRdb on the RACE reads, gives a single entry per CDR3 protein. The sample contains roughly 200,000 distinct CDR3 sequences, about 22% of which appear only once. Described time point: patch test 3, about 24 weeks after DPC sensitization. Treatment of the sample: therapeutic diphenylcyclopropenone sensitization with weekly scalp DPC. These data originate in a study of human T cells and chemical hapten exposure. Trimming cost V 1 base and J 3 bases, with 13 bases left between them. The CDR3 sequence is 14 residues long. CDR1 and CDR2 (germline): SQVTM, ANQGSEA.

This clonotype was sampled from a woman aged 40-49 years with alopecia areata. Some clones in this sample may be carry-over from other donors' samples. The chain couples TRBV29-1 to TRBJ2-7; D is unresolved. The sequences come from whole blood, collected in connection with sensitization to the hapten diphenylcyclopropenone (DPC). In DNA form, the CDR3 reads TGCAGCGTTGAAGGGACCGGGCCGAACTACGAGCAGTACTTC. It translates to CSVEGTGPNYEQYF.